One sample yielded the 10 T cell receptor beta chains listed below, sequenced in a study of cytomegalovirus exposure and HLA in healthy donors (dated by TCRdb to the late 2010s). The library was made by the immunoSEQ multiplex PCR assay. For the multiplex PCR, a mixture combining 60 forward primers for TCR Vbeta segments and 13 reverse primers for TCR Jbeta segments was used. TCRdb re-hosts the immuneACCESS table, in-frame sequences only. Its copies lack some clones; in the studies checked, an unresolved V gene accounts for under half of them, and the cause for the rest is not known. This sample is represented by some 120,000 clones; about 83% of them were singletons. In total, the top ten clones hold 3.4% of the sample. Material: PBMCs. These receptors all come from a man aged 30 to 45 in good health and CMV-seronegative.

V usage is TRBV27 and J usage is TRBJ2-3, with 10 bases lining up with TRBD2. The CDR3 consists of 18 residues. CDR1 is MNHEY, CDR2 SMNVEV, per germline (reference sequence). J was trimmed by 0 bases and V by 4 bases; bases with no gene match: 10. CDR3 in DNA: TGTGCCAGCAGTTCCTGGACTAGCGGTTGGGGCAGCACAGATACGCAGTATTTT. Translating it yields CASSSWTSGWGSTDTQYF.

The DNA of the CDR3 is TGTGCCAGCAGTGAATTAGCGGGGGGGCAGTATTTT. Encoded protein: CASSELAGGQYF. The chain links TRBV6-1 to TRBJ2-3; 10 positions agree with TRBD2. The germline V gene encodes CDR1 MNHNS and CDR2 SASEGT. The CDR3 runs to 12 residues. V shed 2 bases and J 11 bases; nucleotides not matched to a gene: 1.

Only one count was recorded for this clone. The chain joins TRBV19 to TRBJ1-6, with D unresolved. The CDR3 spans 16 residues. The V and J ends lost 7 bases and 0 bases respectively, with 13 bases between them. Germline assignment: CDR1 LNHDA and CDR2 SQIVND (reference sequence). The CDR3 bases are TGTGCCAGTAAAAAGGACGGGAGCTCCTATAATTCACCCCTCCACTTT. Its protein is CASKKDGSSYNSPLHF.

In its sample, this clone was seen once. V gene TRBV9 combines with J gene TRBJ2-5; maybe TRBD1 (6 bases). Germline V gene sequence: CDR1 SGDLS, CDR2 YYNGEE. The V end lost 0 bases, the J end lost 4 bases, and 16 bases lay between the germline ends. This CDR3 comprises 16 residues. CDR3 nucleotides: TGTGCCAGCAGCGTAGCATGGGACCCAGGGGCAGAGACCCAGTACTTC. As protein: CASSVAWDPGAETQYF.

This rearrangement joins TRBV9 to TRBJ2-7, with 7 positions matching TRBD2. Trimming removed 3 bases from V and 0 bases from J; junction bases left unmatched: 6. The CDR3 consists of 15 residues. In germline, CDR1 is SGDLS, CDR2 YYNGEE. CDR3 nucleotides: TGTGCCAGCAGCGCCACACCGGGGGGCTCCTACGAGCAGTACTTC. Translated: CASSATPGGSYEQYF.

The rearrangement links TRBV18 to TRBJ2-3; 13 bases align to TRBD2. V dropped 0 bases and J dropped 4; count of bases not matched to a gene: 1. The CDR3 loop spans 16 amino acids. Germline lookup yields CDR1 KGHSH and CDR2 LQKENI. CDR3 amino acids: CASSPPGLAGPDTQYF. The CDR3 DNA follows: TGTGCCAGCTCACCACCGGGACTAGCGGGACCAGATACGCAGTATTTT.

The chain uses TRBV27 and TRBJ1-5; 9 bases line up with TRBD1. CDR3 length: 14 residues. V lost 5 bases to trimming and J lost 6 bases; unmatched junction nucleotides: 5. Germline loops: CDR1 MNHEY, CDR2 SMNVEV (reference sequence). CDR3 in amino acids: CASSRDREVQPQHF. The CDR3, as DNA: TGTGCCAGCAGTCGGGACAGGGAGGTTCAGCCCCAGCATTTT.

In this sample, this clone turned up a few times. The genes are TRBV28 and TRBJ2-7, with TRBD1 matching 9 bases. The CDR3 contains 16 residues. The junction had 6 bases not matched to a gene; V was cut back by 3 bases and J by 0 bases. Germline V gene sequence: CDR1 MDHEN, CDR2 SYDVKM. The CDR3 DNA sequence: TGTGCCAGCAGTTTCTTGGACAGGGGATCCTCCTACGAGCAGTACTTC. Protein: CASSFLDRGSSYEQYF.

The genes are TRBV27 and TRBJ2-2, with 12 positions matching TRBD2. V trimming: 6 bases; J trimming: 4 bases; junction bases outside the gene matches: 3. The CDR3 covers 15 residues. Germline CDR1 and CDR2: MNHEY and SMNVEV (reference sequence). The CDR3 bases are TGTGCCAGCAGACTAGCGGGGGGTACCACCGGGGAGCTGTTTTTT. This sequence encodes CASRLAGGTTGELFF.

The sample holds a few counts of this clone. CDR3 DNA sequence: TGTGCCAGCAGTTCCGGACAGGGCCCAGATACGCAGTATTTT. It specifies CASSSGQGPDTQYF. The rearrangement joins TRBV7-2 to TRBJ2-3; 8 nucleotides agree with TRBD1. V lost 6 bases to trimming and J lost 4 bases; unmatched junction nucleotides: 6. The CDR3 has 14 residues. The germline gives CDR1 SGHTA, CDR2 FQGNSA.